Included here is one TCR beta chain sequence, with context. Antigen specificity is unknown. The sample originates from a study of identifying expanded T cells in peripheral blood. Study-wide points: Two-week clone count variance significantly increased as total template count grew. About 1.2 clones differed between technical replicates, versus roughly 16 and 20 over time.

Profiled with immunoSEQ multiplex PCR; TCRdb holds only in-frame clones, not every one. The sample includes over 70,000 clones, 88% of them seen just once. Germline CDR1 SGHKS, CDR2 YYEKEE (reference sequence). There are 15 residues in the CDR3. Between the trimmed V and J ends, which lost 4 bases and 7 bases, there was a span of 17 bases. Sequenced material: blood. The sequence derives from a person between 18 and 75 years old in good health. The chain combines TRBV5-5 with TRBJ1-4; the D is unclear. The CDR3 sequence: CASSGPEVIGEKLFF. The DNA for the CDR3 is TGTGCCAGCAGCGGCCCGGAGGTGATTGGTGAAAAACTGTTTTTT.